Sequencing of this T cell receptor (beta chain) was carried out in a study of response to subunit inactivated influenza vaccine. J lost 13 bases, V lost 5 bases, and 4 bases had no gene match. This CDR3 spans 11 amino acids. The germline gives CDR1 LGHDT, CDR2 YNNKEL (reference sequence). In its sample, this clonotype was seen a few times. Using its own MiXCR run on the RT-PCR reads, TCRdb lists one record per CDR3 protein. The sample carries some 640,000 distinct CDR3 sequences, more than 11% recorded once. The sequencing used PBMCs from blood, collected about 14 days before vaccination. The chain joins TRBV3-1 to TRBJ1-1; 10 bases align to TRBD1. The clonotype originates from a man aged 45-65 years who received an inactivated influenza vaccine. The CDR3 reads CASSRDRGLFF. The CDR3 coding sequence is TGTGCCAGCAGCAGGGACAGGGGCCTTTTCTTT.